This note documents a single TCR beta chain sequence. What it binds is not known. The V gene lost 1 base and the J gene lost 1 base, with 15 bases spanning the gap. The CDR3 covers 17 residues. The germline CDR1 and CDR2 sequences are PRHDT and FYEKMQ (reference sequence). These data come from a study of cytomegalovirus exposure and HLA in healthy donors. General observations from the study: The study recorded 150 to 200 TCR beta chains that were cytomegalovirus-associated.

Use of 60 Vbeta and 13 Jbeta primers characterized the PCR. Only in-frame clones appear in the TCRdb table, and some are missing; sequencing was by immunoSEQ multiplex PCR. The sample lists around 90,000 clones, about 82% occurring once. The rearrangement joins TRBV13 to TRBJ2-3; D not certain. The sample consisted of PBMCs. This TCR derives from a man aged 25-45 years in good health and CMV-seronegative. CDR3 sequence reads: CASSLETGRWGTDTQYF. The CDR3 region has the DNA TGTGCCAGCAGCTTAGAGACTGGAAGGTGGGGCACAGATACGCAGTATTTT.